Each of the 10 T cell receptor beta chains below was sequenced from the same sample in a study of shared clonotypes between healthy human individuals. Naive-designated CD8 cells lacked CD45RO, were positively enriched for CCR7, and omitted terminally differentiated effector memory CD45RA+ cells. Sequenced by immunoSEQ multiplex PCR; TCRdb stores in-frame clones only, minus some. The table shows 2 million to 2.5 million clones, with roughly 91% occurring only once. The sequencing sample was made of naive CD8+ T cells from PBMCs. The receptors derive from a man aged 18 to 35 in good health. Some clones in this sample may be carry-over from other donors' samples.

This clone was observed a handful of times. Other DNA sequences in the same sample also yield this CDR3. V is TRBV28 and J is TRBJ1-1; D gene uncertain. V dropped 3 bases and J dropped 0 bases, with 2 bases sitting between them. CDR1 is MDHEN and CDR2 is SYDVKM in the germline V gene. This CDR3 region has 12 residues. The CDR3 protein is CASSFMNTEAFF. The CDR3 nucleotides are TGTGCCAGCAGTTTTATGAACACTGAAGCTTTCTTT. Filled out from reference TRBV28 and TRBJ1-1, the complete variable domain reads DVKVTQSSRYLVKRTGEKVFLECVQDMDHENMFWYRQDPGLGLRLIYFSYDVKMKEKGDIPEGYSVSREKKERFSLILESASTNQTSMYLCASSFMNTEAFFGQGTRLTVV.

The V call is TRBV30, the J call TRBJ2-1, with D possibly matching TRBD2 (5 bases). The CDR3 consists of 17 residues. Germline CDR1 and CDR2: GTSNPN and SVGIG (reference sequence). V was clipped by 0 bases and J by 2 bases, with 17 bases between them. The CDR3 DNA reads as TGTGCCTGGAGTGTACTCCCTCCGGGAATAGCCTACAATGAGCAGTTCTTC. Residues: CAWSVLPPGIAYNEQFF.

V is TRBV6-1 and J is TRBJ2-1; D gene ambiguous. CDR1 is MNHNS and CDR2 is SASEGT in the germline V gene. The CDR3 runs 15 residues. With 1 base removed from V and 4 bases from J, the gap between germline ends came to 11 bases. CDR3 coding DNA: TGTGCCAGCAGTGAAGAGCAGGTGAGATACAATGAGCAGTTCTTC. Its protein is CASSEEQVRYNEQFF.

The sample holds one count of this clone. The sample has other DNA sequences that encode this CDR3 too. The V call is TRBV6-1, the J call TRBJ1-1; D unresolved. The CDR3 covers 11 residues. Per germline, CDR1 MNHNS and CDR2 SASEGT. Trimming cost V 6 bases and J 0 bases, with 2 bases left between them. In nucleotides, the CDR3 is TGTGCCAGCAGGGTGAACACTGAAGCTTTCTTT. Its protein product is CASRVNTEAFF.

The chain is built from TRBV9 and TRBJ2-1; D perhaps matches TRBD2 (5 bases). Trimming took 1 base from V and 10 from J, leaving 21 bases between them. The CDR3 spans 16 residues. Germline assignment: CDR1 SGDLS and CDR2 YYNGEE. The CDR3 protein is CASSVTPSLGSLEQFF. In DNA, the CDR3 is TGTGCCAGCAGCGTAACTCCTAGCCTCGGTTCGTTGGAGCAGTTCTTC.

DNA of the CDR3: TGTGCCAGCAGCACCGGTTGGAGCGGGAGGGAGACAGATACGCAGTATTTT. Translated, it gives CASSTGWSGRETDTQYF. The chain recombines TRBV9 with TRBJ2-3; 10 bases fit TRBD2. This CDR3 contains 17 residues. V was pared by 4 bases and J by 3 bases, with 11 bases of the junction left unmatched. The V gene's germline CDR1 is SGDLS and CDR2 YYNGEE. Using reference TRBV9 and TRBJ2-3 for the parts outside the CDR3, the full variable domain is DSGVTQTPKHLITATGQRVTLRCSPRSGDLSVYWYQQSLDQGLQFLIQYYNGEERAKGNILERFSAQQFPDLHSELNLSSLELGDSALYFCASSTGWSGRETDTQYFGPGTRLTVL.

This rearrangement joins TRBV21-1 to TRBJ2-5. TRBV21-1 is deemed a pseudogene. The CDR3 is 15 amino acids. The CDR3 nucleotides read TGTGCCAGCAACAAGGGGGATAAGTACCAAGAGACCCAGTACTTC. It specifies CASNKGDKYQETQYF.

The chain employs TRBV27 and TRBJ1-1; TRBD1 matches 7 bases. J was trimmed by 1 base and V by 6 bases; bases with no gene match: 5. This CDR3 contains 14 residues. CDR1 is MNHEY and CDR2 is SMNVEV in the germline V gene (reference sequence). CDR3 coding DNA: TGTGCCAGCAGCCAGACAGGGAGGAACACTGAAGCTTTCTTT. Translated, it gives CASSQTGRNTEAFF.

This chain links TRBV28 with TRBJ2-7; tentative D call: TRBD1 (6 bases). The length of the CDR3 is 16 residues. V was shortened by 6 bases and J by 3 bases, with 21 bases between the two germline ends. CDR1 is MDHEN and CDR2 is SYDVKM in the germline V gene. This CDR3 reads CASSPLRTVLFYEQYF. The CDR3 DNA is TGTGCCAGCAGCCCACTACGGACAGTACTTTTCTACGAGCAGTACTTC.

This chain links TRBV5-1 with TRBJ1-5; D call uncertain. Deletions cut 4 bases from V and 2 bases from J, with 13 bases between. The CDR3 has 15 amino acids. CDR1 is SGHRS and CDR2 is YFSETQ in the germline V gene. The DNA for the CDR3 is TGCGCCAGCAGCCCCGGGCCCTCTGGCAATCAGCCCCAGCATTTT. Amino acids: CASSPGPSGNQPQHF.